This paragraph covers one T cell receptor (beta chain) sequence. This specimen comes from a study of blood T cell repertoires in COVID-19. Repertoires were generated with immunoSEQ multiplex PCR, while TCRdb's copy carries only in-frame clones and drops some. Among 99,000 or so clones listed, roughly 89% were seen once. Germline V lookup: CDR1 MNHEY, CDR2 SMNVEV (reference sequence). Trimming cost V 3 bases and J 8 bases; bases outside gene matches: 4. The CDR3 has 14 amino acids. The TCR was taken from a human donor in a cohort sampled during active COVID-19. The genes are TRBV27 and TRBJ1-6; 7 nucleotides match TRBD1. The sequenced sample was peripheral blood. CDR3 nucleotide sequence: TGTGCCAGCAGTTTTTACAGGGGAGATTCACCCCTCCACTTT. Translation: CASSFYRGDSPLHF.